A single T cell receptor (beta chain) is shown here with its context. The V and J ends lost 1 base and 14 bases, in that order; junction bases with no gene match: 10. Germline V lookup: CDR1 SGHRS, CDR2 YFSETQ. The CDR3 is made up of 15 amino acids. This sample is part of a study of blood T cell repertoires in COVID-19. As for the study in general: T cells, B-cell-depleted T cells, or PBMCs supplied cDNA or gDNA.

As originally analysed: How many nucleated cells were present was estimated from reference gene primer amplification. TCRdb keeps only in-frame clones here, not all; method: immunoSEQ multiplex PCR. V, J and clone size are taken as reported in that table, and D and trimming were inferred from the DNA itself. This sample has about 190,000 clones; over 75% occur once, and the top ten carry under 15%. Sequences were obtained from peripheral blood. The chain is built from TRBV5-1 and TRBJ1-6; 9 bases line up with TRBD1. The clonotype was recovered from a woman aged 50 to 60 with acute or convalescent COVID-19. The CDR3 loop is CASSLLGQGGTALHF. The DNA for the CDR3 is TGCGCCAGCAGCTTGTTGGGACAGGGCGGCACGGCCCTCCACTTT.